These 12 T cell receptor beta chains share one sample of origin, sequenced in a study of shared clonotypes between healthy human individuals. Naivety among CD8 cells was defined by CD45RO negativity and positive CCR7 selection, thereby excluding terminally differentiated effector memory CD45RA+ cells. Sequencing used immunoSEQ multiplex PCR; TCRdb keeps in-frame clones, though not all of them. This table has some 740,000 clones, 92% appearing once. Material for sequencing was naive CD8+ T cells sorted from blood. The receptors derive from a man aged 25-45 years in good health.

V usage is TRBV25-1 and J usage is TRBJ2-1, with 9 bases identical to TRBD2. The CDR3 length is 15 residues. V trimming: 8 bases; J trimming: 3 bases; junction bases outside the gene matches: 8. The germline V gene encodes CDR1 MGHDK and CDR2 SYGVNS. CDR3 region: CASYGSGSGYNEQFF. For the CDR3, the DNA is TGTGCCAGCTACGGTAGCGGGAGTGGCTACAATGAGCAGTTCTTC.

V gene TRBV5-1 combines with J gene TRBJ2-7, with D maybe TRBD2 (5 bases). This CDR3 spans 15 amino acids. V was shortened by 7 bases and J by 4 bases, with 21 bases between the two germline ends. CDR1 and CDR2 (germline): SGHRS, YFSETQ. In nucleotides, the CDR3 is TGCGCCAGCCGCCCCGAGGGATCGGCGGTGTACGAGCAGTACTTC. This encodes CASRPEGSAVYEQYF.

This chain uses TRBV27 with TRBJ2-1, with TRBD2 matching over 15 bases. Germline values: CDR1 MNHEY, CDR2 SMNVEV (reference sequence). The CDR3 spans 15 residues. V was pared by 6 bases and J by 6 bases, with 3 bases of the junction left unmatched. In DNA form, the CDR3 reads TGTGCCAGCAGAGGACTAGCGGGAGGGCCCAATGAGCAGTTCTTC. Encoded protein: CASRGLAGGPNEQFF.

This sequence joins TRBV6-1 and TRBJ2-3; D gene unclear. From germline, CDR1 is MNHNS and CDR2 SASEGT. The CDR3 is 17 amino acids. The ends were cut back, 1 base at V and 3 bases at J, with 17 bases in the middle. CDR3 bases: TGTGCCAGCAGTGAAGATTTCACCATGGGTGTGACAGATACGCAGTATTTT. It yields the protein CASSEDFTMGVTDTQYF.

In regard to this clone: A much larger clone differs from this one at a single base, so this may be a read error. Other DNA sequences in this sample translate to the same CDR3. The chain uses TRBV28 and TRBJ2-5, with no clear D. The germline V gene encodes CDR1 MDHEN and CDR2 SYDVKM. The CDR3 is 11 residues long. V lost 4 bases, J lost 1 base, and 1 base lay in between. The CDR3 region is CASSSQETQYF. The CDR3 DNA sequence: TGTGCCAGCAGTTCCCAAGAGACCCAGTACTTC.

This clone was detected once. This chain links TRBV7-7 with TRBJ2-7, with 7 bases matching TRBD2. J was trimmed by 6 bases and V by 1 base; bases with no gene match: 3. Germline V lookup: CDR1 SSHAT, CDR2 FNYEAQ (reference sequence). The CDR3 is made up of 13 amino acids. CDR3 bases: TGTGCCAGCAGCTTAGGGGAGGGCGGCGAGCAGTACTTC. It translates to CASSLGEGGEQYF. Full variable domain (rest looked up from reference TRBV7-7 and TRBJ2-7): GAGVSQSPRYKVTKRGQDVTLRCDPISSHATLYWYQQALGQGPEFLTYFNYEAQPDKSGLPSDRFSAERPEGSISTLTIQRTEQRDSAMYRCASSLGEGGEQYFGPGTRLTVT.

V is TRBV9 and J is TRBJ2-7, with a possible D match to TRBD2 (5 bases). The CDR3 is 8 residues long. Germline CDR1 and CDR2: SGDLS and YYNGEE. V shed 10 bases and J shed 7 bases, with 6 bases lying between them. The CDR3 protein is CASGEQYF. DNA of the CDR3: TGTGCCTCGGGGGAGCAGTACTTC.

A word on this clone: This likely reflects a read error, since a far larger clone is one base away. V is TRBV7-9 and J is TRBJ2-5, with TRBD2 as a possible D gene (6 bases). The CDR3 is 17 amino acids. From germline, CDR1 is SEHNR and CDR2 FQNEAQ (reference sequence). Trimming stripped 5 bases from V and 4 bases from J, with 23 bases between. The CDR3 is CASSPPVETGVAETQYF. The CDR3 nucleotides are TGTGCCAGCAGCCCACCTGTCGAGACGGGAGTTGCAGAGACCCAGTACTTC.

The V call is TRBV4-1, the J call TRBJ2-3; 7 bases map to TRBD2. Germline CDR1 is MGHRA and CDR2 is YSYEKL. The CDR3 has 17 amino acids. V was pared by 0 bases and J by 3 bases, with 9 bases of the junction left unmatched. The CDR3 sequence: CASSQDTGGRLTDTQYF. Written as DNA, the CDR3 is TGCGCCAGCAGCCAAGATACGGGAGGAAGGTTGACAGATACGCAGTATTTT.

As regards this clone: The same CDR3 arises from other DNA sequences in this sample as well. The V call is TRBV7-3, the J call TRBJ2-3; 11 bases are a match to TRBD2. The CDR3 loop spans 15 amino acids. Germline V gene lookup returns CDR1 SGHTA and CDR2 FQGTGA. V trimming: 2 bases; J trimming: 3 bases; junction bases outside the gene matches: 1. This CDR3 is CASSLLAGGTDTQYF. CDR3 nucleotide sequence: TGTGCCAGCAGCTTACTAGCGGGAGGAACAGATACGCAGTATTTT.

The chain carries TRBV2 and TRBJ2-7; D perhaps matches TRBD2 (6 bases). Germline CDR1 SNHLY, CDR2 FYNNEI. V was trimmed by 0 bases and J by 1 base, leaving 13 bases between them. The CDR3 consists of 16 residues. CDR3 in DNA: TGTGCCAGCAGTGAAGCAGGAGGGGCCGAATCCTACGAGCAGTACTTC. Translating gives CASSEAGGAESYEQYF.

The chain uses TRBV28 and TRBJ2-3, with TRBD2 matching over 14 bases. Trimming removed 2 bases from V and 0 bases from J; junction bases left unmatched: 4. The length of the CDR3 is 18 residues. CDR1 and CDR2 (germline): MDHEN, SYDVKM. The CDR3 is CASSLGLAGGASTDTQYF. Here the CDR3 DNA reads TGTGCCAGCAGTTTAGGACTAGCGGGAGGCGCTAGCACAGATACGCAGTATTTT. The full variable domain, rest sourced from reference TRBV28 and TRBJ2-3, is DVKVTQSSRYLVKRTGEKVFLECVQDMDHENMFWYRQDPGLGLRLIYFSYDVKMKEKGDIPEGYSVSREKKERFSLILESASTNQTSMYLCASSLGLAGGASTDTQYFGPGTRLTVL.